This T cell receptor (beta chain) originates from a study of blood T cell repertoires in COVID-19. The overall study: There were acute and convalescent COVID-19 samples, and they came from the United States, Italy and Spain. From T cells, B-cell-depleted T cells, or PBMCs came the material, which was cDNA or gDNA.

The CDR3 length is 17 residues. Per germline, CDR1 SGHVS and CDR2 FQNEAQ. Trimming cost V 2 bases and J 1 base; bases outside gene matches: 6. Original analysis: It was from reference gene primer amplification that nucleated cell counts were estimated. The protocol was immunoSEQ multiplex PCR, while the TCRdb copy is restricted to in-frame clones and leaves out a portion. V and J calls and clone size follow that table, whereas D and trimming were derived from the DNA. The data show roughly 220,000 clones, about 80% seen once. The receptor was derived from a woman aged 55-69 years with acute or convalescent COVID-19. J is TRBJ2-7 and V is TRBV7-8; 12 nucleotides line up with TRBD2. Sequencing was done on a sample of peripheral blood. As DNA, the CDR3 is TGTGCCAGCAGCTTAAAACTAGCGGGGGGAGGGTCCTACGAGCAGTACTTC. It yields the protein CASSLKLAGGGSYEQYF.